Below are 25 T cell receptor beta chains sequenced from a single sample in a study of blood T cell repertoires in COVID-19. TCRdb's table, derived via immunoSEQ multiplex PCR, lists solely in-frame clones and lacks some. The repertoire has approximately 92,000 clones, less than 90% of them found once; the top ten carry just under 2%. The sample taken for sequencing was peripheral blood. Every receptor here comes from a man in his 70s with active or convalescent COVID-19.

This clone has only a few counts. The V and J genes are TRBV3-1 (or the pseudogene TRBV3-2) and TRBJ1-1, with D possibly being TRBD1 (6 bases). The CDR3 totals 13 residues. CDR1 is LGHDT and CDR2 is YNNKEL in the germline V gene (reference sequence). Trimming stripped 6 bases from V and 4 bases from J, with 12 bases between. The chain's CDR3 is CASSRQAGTEAFF. CDR3 sequence (DNA): TGTGCCAGCAGTAGACAGGCAGGCACTGAAGCTTTCTTT.

The rearrangement joins TRBV18 to TRBJ2-5, with TRBD2 matching 7 bases. The CDR3 extends over 15 amino acids. With 0 bases clipped from V and 5 bases from J, the junction kept 6 bases outside the gene matches. Germline CDR1 is KGHSH and CDR2 is LQKENI. CDR3 nucleotide sequence: TGTGCCAGCTCACCACCTTCGCCAGCGGGGGAGACCCAGTACTTC. This encodes CASSPPSPAGETQYF.

On this clone itself: Distinct nucleotide sequences in the sample also encode this CDR3. This chain connects TRBV15 to TRBJ2-7; 8 bases are a match to TRBD1. J was trimmed by 2 bases and V by 3 bases; bases with no gene match: 3. The germline V gene encodes CDR1 LNHNV and CDR2 YYDKDF (reference sequence). The CDR3 extends over 14 amino acids. The CDR3 nucleotides read TGTGCCACCAGCAGGGGGACAGGTACCTACGAGCAGTACTTC. Protein: CATSRGTGTYEQYF. The whole variable domain, remainder taken from reference TRBV15 and TRBJ2-7, is DAMVIQNPRYQVTQFGKPVTLSCSQTLNHNVMYWYQQKSSQAPKLLFHYYDKDFNNEADTPDNFQSRRPNTSFCFLDIRSPGLGDTAMYLCATSRGTGTYEQYFGPGTRLTVT.

The chain joins TRBV28 to TRBJ2-1, with a tentative D call TRBD1 (6 bases). In germline, CDR1 is MDHEN, CDR2 SYDVKM. Trimming left V 4 bases short and J 2 bases short, with 18 bases between. This CDR3 is 17 amino acids long. This CDR3 is CASSSGQTGAAYNEQFF. In DNA form, the CDR3 reads TGTGCCAGCAGTTCGGGACAAACCGGCGCCGCCTACAATGAGCAGTTCTTC.

J is TRBJ1-2 and V is TRBV5-4; 11 nucleotides line up with TRBD1. There are 17 residues in the CDR3. After removal of 4 bases from V and 3 bases from J, the junction contained 11 bases not matched to a gene. CDR1 is SGHNT and CDR2 is YYREEE in the germline V gene (reference sequence). CDR3 residues: CASSPGQGAFKDYGYTF. CDR3 DNA: TGTGCCAGCAGCCCTGGACAGGGGGCTTTCAAAGACTATGGCTACACCTTC.

The chain uses TRBV30 and TRBJ2-2; 9 nucleotides agree with TRBD1. The CDR3 is 13 amino acids. Germline CDR1 reads GTSNPN; CDR2 reads SVGIG (reference sequence). V shed 3 bases, J shed 6 bases, and the junction held 2 bases outside the gene matches. This chain's CDR3 is CAWRGTGPGELFF. In nucleotides, the CDR3 is TGTGCCTGGAGAGGGACAGGGCCCGGGGAGCTGTTTTTT. Full variable domain (outside the CDR3, taken from reference TRBV30 and TRBJ2-2): SQTIHQWPATLVQPVGSPLSLECTVEGTSNPNLYWYRQAAGRGLQLLFYSVGIGQISSEVPQNLSASRPQDRQFILSSKKLLLSDSGFYLCAWRGTGPGELFFGEGSRLTVL.

The CDR3 region has the DNA TGTGCCAGTAGTATTGAGACTAACTATGGCTACACCTTC. As protein: CASSIETNYGYTF. The rearrangement links TRBV19 to TRBJ1-2, with D unresolved. Germline loops: CDR1 LNHDA, CDR2 SQIVND (reference sequence). The CDR3 runs 13 residues. Between the trimmed V and J ends, which lost 3 bases and 0 bases, there was a span of 5 bases.

This clone was seen only a few times. This chain uses TRBV30 with TRBJ1-5, with TRBD1 identical over 8 bases. Trimming took 8 bases from V and 1 from J; bases not matched to a gene: 13. Germline V CDR1 and CDR2: GTSNPN, SVGIG (reference sequence). CDR3 size: 16 residues. The CDR3 coding sequence is TGTGCCCACCGGACAGGGAATAAAGTGAGCAATCAGCCCCAGCATTTT. Translating gives CAHRTGNKVSNQPQHF.

This clone was recorded at least ten times. The chain carries TRBV4-2 and TRBJ2-7, with TRBD2 as a possible D gene (6 bases). The V gene's germline CDR1 is LGHNA and CDR2 YNFKEQ. The V end was cut by 0 bases, the J end by 2 bases, with 14 bases between. The CDR3 spans 16 residues. CDR3 in DNA: TGTGCCAGCAGCCAAGATCTTGGGACTGTACCCTACGAGCAGTACTTC. This sequence encodes CASSQDLGTVPYEQYF.

The chain employs TRBV28 and TRBJ1-4; 9 bases are shared with TRBD1. CDR1 and CDR2 from the germline V gene are MDHEN and SYDVKM. The CDR3 has 15 amino acids. V dropped 5 bases and J dropped 7; count of bases not matched to a gene: 8. CDR3 nucleotides: TGTGCCAGCAGTCAACAGGGGGCGCAGGGTGAAAAACTGTTTTTT. Amino acids: CASSQQGAQGEKLFF.

This chain's CDR3 is CASSHNQRGARRSGELFF. The CDR3 DNA sequence: TGTGCCAGCAGCCATAACCAGCGGGGGGCCCGCAGATCCGGGGAGCTGTTTTTT. The chain carries TRBV3-1 (or the pseudogene TRBV3-2) and TRBJ2-2; 9 bases map to TRBD2. The germline V gene encodes CDR1 LGHDT and CDR2 YNNKEL (reference sequence). J was trimmed by 6 bases and V by 3 bases; bases with no gene match: 14. The CDR3 contains 18 residues.

The chain uses TRBV4-1 and TRBJ1-2; 7 bases align to TRBD1. The CDR3 is 16 amino acids. The V segment lost 1 base and the J segment 5 bases; nucleotides outside the gene matches: 10. The germline CDR1 and CDR2 sequences are MGHRA and YSYEKL. CDR3 region: CASSQAGTERLYGYTF. CDR3 in DNA: TGCGCCAGCAGCCAAGCCGGGACAGAACGCCTGTATGGCTACACCTTC.

The chain joins TRBV2 to TRBJ2-3, with no clear D. The length of the CDR3 is 12 residues. Trimming took off 5 bases at V and 0 bases at J, with 3 bases between the two ends. The V gene's germline CDR1 is SNHLY and CDR2 FYNNEI. The CDR3 spells CASSRSTDTQYF. The CDR3, as DNA: TGTGCCAGCAGTCGTAGCACAGATACGCAGTATTTT.

Worth noting for this clone: An end of the junction does not agree with germline; a read error may underlie this. The rearrangement joins TRBV7-7 to TRBJ1-5; 10 positions match TRBD1. The CDR3 loop spans 15 amino acids. Per the germline V gene, CDR1 is SSHAT and CDR2 is FNYEAQ (reference sequence). The DNA for the CDR3 is TGTGCTAGCAGCTGTGACAGGGGGCGCGTACAGCCCCAGCATTTT. Translated: CASSCDRGRVQPQHF.

J is TRBJ1-2 and V is TRBV4-1, with 9 bases aligning to TRBD1. Germline values: CDR1 MGHRA, CDR2 YSYEKL. J gave up 8 bases and V 1 base, and 8 bases lay outside the gene matches. This CDR3 spans 15 amino acids. CDR3 residues: CASSQGPRDREGYTF. In nucleotides, the CDR3 is TGCGCCAGCAGCCAAGGCCCCCGGGACAGGGAGGGCTACACCTTC.

The V call is TRBV27, the J call TRBJ2-1; possible D gene TRBD2, 5 bases. CDR1 and CDR2 from the germline V gene are MNHEY and SMNVEV (reference sequence). The V gene lost 9 bases and the J gene lost 1 base, with 16 bases spanning the gap. This CDR3 spans 15 amino acids. The CDR3 DNA reads TGTGCCAGTAGTACGACGACGGGGTCCTACAATGAGCAGTTCTTC. Its protein product is CASSTTTGSYNEQFF.

This clone is a singleton in its sample. The V and J genes are TRBV6-1 and TRBJ2-7; tentatively, D is TRBD1 (6 bases). Trimming pared 5 bases from V and 4 bases from J, leaving 15 bases between. From germline, CDR1 is MNHNS and CDR2 SASEGT. This CDR3 has 14 amino acids. Here the CDR3 reads CASSLGGQTYEQYF. The DNA for the CDR3 is TGTGCCAGCAGTTTAGGAGGACAGACTTACGAGCAGTACTTC.

The V gene is TRBV19, the J gene TRBJ1-1, with a weak D call TRBD1 (5 bases). The V end lost 1 base, the J end lost 4 bases, and 13 bases lay between the germline ends. The length of the CDR3 is 15 residues. CDR1 and CDR2 from the germline V gene are LNHDA and SQIVND (reference sequence). The CDR3 is CASSIGGGGSTEAFF. The CDR3 DNA reads as TGTGCCAGTAGTATAGGCGGGGGAGGTAGCACTGAAGCTTTCTTT.

The J gene is TRBJ1-2, the V gene TRBV19, with 11 nucleotides matching TRBD1. This CDR3 comprises 13 residues. Germline CDR1 and CDR2: LNHDA and SQIVND (reference sequence). The V gene end was trimmed by 6 bases and the J gene end by 4 bases; junction bases not matched to a gene: 1. The CDR3 loop reads CASRGQGAYGYTF. In DNA form, the CDR3 reads TGTGCCAGTAGAGGACAGGGGGCCTATGGCTACACCTTC.

This clone was seen only a few times. The gene calls are TRBV5-4 and TRBJ1-5; 7 bases agree with TRBD1. Unmatched junction bases numbered 2, after V lost 0 bases and J lost 5 bases. The CDR3 sequence is 14 residues long. The germline V gene encodes CDR1 SGHNT and CDR2 YYREEE (reference sequence). The CDR3 spells CASSLGGGDQPQHF. The CDR3 DNA reads TGTGCCAGCAGCTTGGGAGGGGGCGATCAGCCCCAGCATTTT.

This clone appeared a few times. This sequence joins TRBV5-6 and TRBJ1-5; possible D gene TRBD1, 5 bases. The CDR3 sequence is 14 residues long. Trimming removed 1 base from V and 3 bases from J, with 8 bases in between. Looked up from germline, CDR1 is SGHDT and CDR2 is YYEEEE. The DNA for the CDR3 is TGTGCCAGCAGCTTGACAGGAGCCAATCAGCCCCAGCATTTT. Translated, it gives CASSLTGANQPQHF.

J is TRBJ1-1 and V is TRBV12-3 or TRBV12-4, with 8 bases lining up with TRBD1. The CDR3 totals 12 residues. The junction had 3 bases not matched to a gene; V was cut back by 5 bases and J by 7 bases. CDR3 in DNA: TGTGCCAGCAGTAGACAGGGGTTTGAAGCTTTCTTT. Protein product: CASSRQGFEAFF.

The chain uses TRBV25-1 and TRBJ2-5, with TRBD2 matching over 8 bases. Germline CDR1 reads MGHDK; CDR2 reads SYGVNS. The trim removed 3 bases at V and 4 bases at J, leaving 16 bases unmatched. This CDR3 contains 18 residues. CDR3 nucleotides: TGTGCCAGCAGTGAGGCCGGAGGTGGGACTAGGGGGGGAGAGACCCAGTACTTC. Protein sequence: CASSEAGGGTRGGETQYF.

This chain uses TRBV7-2 with TRBJ2-5; D not certain. The germline V and J ends were trimmed by 6 bases and 2 bases, with 10 bases remaining between them. CDR3 length: 13 amino acids. The V gene's germline CDR1 is SGHTA and CDR2 FQGNSA. The CDR3 loop is CASRTPIQETQYF. The CDR3 nucleotides are TGTGCCAGCAGGACTCCTATACAAGAGACCCAGTACTTC.

The rearrangement uses TRBV6-4 and TRBJ1-1, with no clear D. The V gene lost 5 bases and the J gene lost 2 bases, with 9 bases spanning the gap. In germline, CDR1 is MRHNA, CDR2 SNTAGT. CDR3 length: 13 residues. CDR3 in amino acids: CASSFQENTEAFF. The DNA for the CDR3 is TGTGCCAGCAGTTTTCAGGAAAACACTGAAGCTTTCTTT.